This T cell receptor beta chain came from a study of blood T cell repertoires in COVID-19. Looking at the study overall: Samples of COVID-19 (acute and convalescent) were obtained from the United States, Italy and Spain. Sources were T cells, B-cell-depleted T cells, or PBMCs; the material itself was cDNA or gDNA.

Original processing methods: For nucleated cells, counts were estimated from reference gene primer amplification. The table came from immunoSEQ multiplex PCR; TCRdb's copy has only in-frame clones and leaves some out. V, J and clone size were drawn from that table, and D and trimming were deduced from the DNA. The sample includes 40,000 to 50,000 clones, about 88% of them seen just once. The receptor's source is a man aged 70 or older with active COVID-19. Sequenced sample: peripheral blood.

CDR3 protein: CASSLLAGGLSTDTQYF. Written as DNA, the CDR3 is TGTGCCAGCAGCTTACTAGCGGGGGGGTTAAGCACAGATACGCAGTATTTT. The chain joins TRBV7-9 to TRBJ2-3; 12 bases are a match to TRBD2. The CDR3 is made up of 17 amino acids. Unmatched junction bases numbered 3, after V lost 2 bases and J lost 0 bases. Germline CDR1 is SEHNR and CDR2 is FQNEAQ (reference sequence).